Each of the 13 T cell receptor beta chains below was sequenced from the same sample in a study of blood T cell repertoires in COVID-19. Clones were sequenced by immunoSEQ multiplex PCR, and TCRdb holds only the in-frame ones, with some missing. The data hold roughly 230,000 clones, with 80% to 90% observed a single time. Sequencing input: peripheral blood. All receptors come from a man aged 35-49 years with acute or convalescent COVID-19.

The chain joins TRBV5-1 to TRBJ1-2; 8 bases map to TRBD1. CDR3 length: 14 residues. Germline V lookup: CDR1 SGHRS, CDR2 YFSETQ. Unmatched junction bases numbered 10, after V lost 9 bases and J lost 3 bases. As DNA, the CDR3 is TGCGCCACGAGGACAGGGAAGTTAGACTATGGCTACACCTTC. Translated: CATRTGKLDYGYTF.

CDR3 in amino acids: CASSLLRGASNQPQHF. The CDR3 coding sequence is TGTGCCAGCAGCCTTCTTCGGGGGGCTAGCAATCAGCCCCAGCATTTT. The rearrangement joins TRBV2 to TRBJ1-5, with D possibly matching TRBD1 (6 bases). CDR1 is SNHLY, CDR2 FYNNEI, per germline. The length of the CDR3 is 16 residues. The V end was cut by 6 bases, the J end by 0 bases, with 15 bases between.

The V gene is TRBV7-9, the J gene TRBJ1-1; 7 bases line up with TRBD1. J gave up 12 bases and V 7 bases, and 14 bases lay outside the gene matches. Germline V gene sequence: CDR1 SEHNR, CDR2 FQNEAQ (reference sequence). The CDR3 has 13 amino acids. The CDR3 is CASTHPDRRKTFF. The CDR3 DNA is TGTGCCAGCACCCACCCGGACAGGCGGAAAACTTTCTTT.

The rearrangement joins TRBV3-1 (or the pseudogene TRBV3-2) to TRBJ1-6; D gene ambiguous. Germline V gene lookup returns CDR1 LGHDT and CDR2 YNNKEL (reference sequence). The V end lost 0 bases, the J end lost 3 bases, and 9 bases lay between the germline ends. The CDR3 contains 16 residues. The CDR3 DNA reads TGTGCCAGCAGCCAAGAGGGAGAACTCTATAATTCACCCCTCCACTTT. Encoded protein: CASSQEGELYNSPLHF.

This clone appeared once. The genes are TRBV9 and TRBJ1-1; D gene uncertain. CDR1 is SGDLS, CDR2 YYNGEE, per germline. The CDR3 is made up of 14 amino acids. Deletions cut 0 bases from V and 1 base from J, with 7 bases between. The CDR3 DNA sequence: TGTGCCAGCAGCGTAGCGGGAGAGAACACTGAAGCTTTCTTT. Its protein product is CASSVAGENTEAFF.

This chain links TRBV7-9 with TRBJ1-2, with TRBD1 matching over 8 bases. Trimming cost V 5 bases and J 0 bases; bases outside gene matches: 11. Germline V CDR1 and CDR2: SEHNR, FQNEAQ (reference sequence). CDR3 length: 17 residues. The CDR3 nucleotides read TGTGCCAGCAGCGCTCCCGGGACAGGCGATCCTAACTATGGCTACACCTTC. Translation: CASSAPGTGDPNYGYTF.

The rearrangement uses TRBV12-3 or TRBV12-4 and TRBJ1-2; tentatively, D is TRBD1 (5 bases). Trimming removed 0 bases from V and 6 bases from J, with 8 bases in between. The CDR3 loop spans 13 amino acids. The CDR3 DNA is TGTGCCAGCAGTTTAGCAGGGGCCGATGGCTACACCTTC. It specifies CASSLAGADGYTF.

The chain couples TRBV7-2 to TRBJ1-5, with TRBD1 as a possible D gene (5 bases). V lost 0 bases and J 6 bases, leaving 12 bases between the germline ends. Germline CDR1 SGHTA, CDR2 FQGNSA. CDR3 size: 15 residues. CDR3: CASSLALRGVQPQHF. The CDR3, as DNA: TGTGCCAGCAGCTTAGCGTTAAGGGGCGTTCAGCCCCAGCATTTT.

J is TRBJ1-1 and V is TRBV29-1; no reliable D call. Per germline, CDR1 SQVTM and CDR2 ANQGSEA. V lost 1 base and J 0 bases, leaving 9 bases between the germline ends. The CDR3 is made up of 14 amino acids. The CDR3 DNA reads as TGCAGCGTTGAAGGAATGCGGTTGAACACTGAAGCTTTCTTT. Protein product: CSVEGMRLNTEAFF. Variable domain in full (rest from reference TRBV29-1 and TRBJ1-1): SAVISQKPSRDICQRGTSLTIQCQVDSQVTMMFWYRQQPGQSLTLIATANQGSEATYESGFVIDKFPISRPNLTFSTLTVSNMSPEDSSIYLCSVEGMRLNTEAFFGQGTRLTVV.

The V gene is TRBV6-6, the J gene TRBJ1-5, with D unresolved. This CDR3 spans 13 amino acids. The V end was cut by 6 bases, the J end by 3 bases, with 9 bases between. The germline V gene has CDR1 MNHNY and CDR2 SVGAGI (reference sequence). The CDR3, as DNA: TGTGCCAGCAGAATGATAGACAATCAGCCCCAGCATTTT. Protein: CASRMIDNQPQHF.

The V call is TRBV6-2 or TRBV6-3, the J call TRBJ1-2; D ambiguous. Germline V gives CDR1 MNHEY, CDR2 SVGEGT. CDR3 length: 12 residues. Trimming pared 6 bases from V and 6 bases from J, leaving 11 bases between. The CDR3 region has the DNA TGTGCCAGCAGGCCTAAAGCGCATGGCTACACCTTC. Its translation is CASRPKAHGYTF.

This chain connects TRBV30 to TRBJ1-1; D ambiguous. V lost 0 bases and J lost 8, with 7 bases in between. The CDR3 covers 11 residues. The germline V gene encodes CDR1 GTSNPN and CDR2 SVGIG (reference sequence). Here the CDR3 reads CAWSVQSEAFF. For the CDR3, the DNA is TGTGCCTGGAGTGTTCAGTCGGAAGCTTTCTTT.

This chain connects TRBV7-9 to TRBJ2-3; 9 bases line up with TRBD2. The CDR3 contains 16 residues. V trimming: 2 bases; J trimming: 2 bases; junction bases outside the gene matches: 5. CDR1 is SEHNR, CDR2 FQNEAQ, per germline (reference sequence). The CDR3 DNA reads TGTGCCAGCAGCTTAAGGGCTAGCGGGATCACAGATACGCAGTATTTT. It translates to CASSLRASGITDTQYF. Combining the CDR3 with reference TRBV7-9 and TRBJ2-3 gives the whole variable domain DTGVSQNPRHKITKRGQNVTFRCDPISEHNRLYWYRQTLGQGPEFLTYFQNEAQLEKSRLLSDRFSAERPKGSFSTLEIQRTEQGDSAMYLCASSLRASGITDTQYFGPGTRLTVL.